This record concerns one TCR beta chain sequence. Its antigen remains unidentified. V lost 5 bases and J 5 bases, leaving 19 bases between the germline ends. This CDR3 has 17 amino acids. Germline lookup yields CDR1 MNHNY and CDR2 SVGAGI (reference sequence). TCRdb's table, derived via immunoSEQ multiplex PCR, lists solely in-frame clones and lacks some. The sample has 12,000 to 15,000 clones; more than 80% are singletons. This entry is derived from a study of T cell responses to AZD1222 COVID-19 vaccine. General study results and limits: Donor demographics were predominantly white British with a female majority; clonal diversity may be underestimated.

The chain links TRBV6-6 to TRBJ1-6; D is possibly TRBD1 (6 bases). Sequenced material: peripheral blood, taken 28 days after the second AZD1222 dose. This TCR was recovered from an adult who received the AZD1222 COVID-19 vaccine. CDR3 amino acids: CASSPLAGTKDNSPLHF. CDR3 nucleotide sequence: TGTGCCAGCAGTCCACTGGCCGGGACAAAAGATAATTCACCCCTCCACTTT.